The sequence of this T cell receptor beta chain was determined in a study of T-cell reconstitution after alpha-beta-depleted transplantation in children. This clonotype was counted only a few times. Preparation of the TCRbeta library was carried out with unique molecular identifiers. In TCRdb, the PCR reads were re-called with MiXCR into one record per CDR3 protein. The table has some 340,000 distinct CDR3 sequences, about a tenth seen once; the top ten hold around 2.4%. The sequence derives from a human donor who donated a stem cell graft to a child with acute lymphoblastic leukemia. Specimen: PBMCs from the stem cell graft donor, collected from the stem cell graft.

CDR3 protein: CASREEVSRETQYF. Here the CDR3 DNA reads TGCGCCAGCAGGGAGGAGGTGTCGAGGGAGACCCAGTACTTC. The rearrangement uses TRBV5-1 and TRBJ2-5, with D possibly TRBD2 on 5 matching bases. This CDR3 has 14 amino acids. With 5 bases removed from V and 5 bases from J, the gap between germline ends came to 16 bases. Germline values: CDR1 SGHRS, CDR2 YFSETQ.